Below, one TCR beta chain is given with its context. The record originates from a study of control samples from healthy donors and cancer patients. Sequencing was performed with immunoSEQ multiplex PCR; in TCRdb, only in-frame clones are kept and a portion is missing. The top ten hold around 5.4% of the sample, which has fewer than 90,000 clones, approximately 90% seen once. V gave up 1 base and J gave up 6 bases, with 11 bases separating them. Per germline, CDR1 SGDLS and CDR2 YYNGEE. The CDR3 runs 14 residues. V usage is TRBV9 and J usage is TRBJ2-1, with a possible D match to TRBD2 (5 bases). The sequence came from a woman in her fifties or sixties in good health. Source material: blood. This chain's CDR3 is CASSVSGWGNEQFF. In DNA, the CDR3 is TGTGCCAGCAGCGTAAGCGGATGGGGCAATGAGCAGTTCTTC.